This TCR beta chain was captured by sequencing in a study of T cells in Graves' hyperthyroidism and ophthalmopathy. Trimming took 5 bases from V and 1 from J; bases not matched to a gene: 13. CDR3 size: 18 residues. The germline gives CDR1 SGHVS, CDR2 FQNEAQ. Amplification targeted TCR beta CDR3 regions from RNA transcripts. HTBI primers were employed in a first-round RT-PCR of the TCR CDR3. MiXCR, applied by TCRdb to the multiplex PCR reads, yields one record per CDR3 protein. Here the sample spans approximately 530,000 distinct CDR3 sequences, roughly a sixth being singletons. Sequenced material: blood. The chain carries TRBV7-8 and TRBJ2-4, with TRBD2 matching over 8 bases. This clonotype originated in a woman between 18 and 29 years old with Graves' hyperthyroidism. The CDR3 nucleotides are TGTGCCAGCAGCCCCGGGACCCTAGCGGGTGCGGCCAAAAACATTCAGTACTTC. Translated: CASSPGTLAGAAKNIQYF.